These 12 T cell receptor beta chains came from one sample sequenced in a study of blood T cell repertoires in COVID-19 (dated by TCRdb to the early 2020s). The library was obtained by the immunoSEQ multiplex PCR assay. The table was pulled from immuneACCESS by TCRdb, which kept in-frame rearrangements only. Such tables lose some clones; where checked, under half of the loss comes from unresolved V genes, and the rest has no known cause. The sample has about 230,000 clones on record, 86% of them singletons. The top ten hold around 10% of the sample. The specimen was peripheral blood. These receptors were collected from a man aged 45-65 years with COVID-19, enrolled during active disease.

The chain couples TRBV9 to TRBJ2-3; D perhaps matches TRBD1 (6 bases). Germline V CDR1 and CDR2: SGDLS, YYNGEE. CDR3 length: 14 amino acids. Trimming cost V 4 bases and J 5 bases, with 14 bases left between them. CDR3 protein: CASSQVGAEDTQYF. The CDR3 nucleotides are TGTGCCAGCAGCCAGGTGGGGGCGGAAGATACGCAGTATTTT.

V and J are TRBV30 and TRBJ1-2, with D hard to call. V lost 2 bases, J lost 1 base, and 11 bases lay in between. Germline CDR1 GTSNPN, CDR2 SVGIG (reference sequence). CDR3 length: 14 residues. CDR3 residues: CAWSIASFNYGYTF. The DNA for the CDR3 is TGTGCCTGGAGTATAGCATCTTTTAACTATGGCTACACCTTC. Based on the CDR3 plus reference TRBV30 and TRBJ1-2, the full variable domain is SQTIHQWPATLVQPVGSPLSLECTVEGTSNPNLYWYRQAAGRGLQLLFYSVGIGQISSEVPQNLSASRPQDRQFILSSKKLLLSDSGFYLCAWSIASFNYGYTFGSGTRLTVV.

This clone has only a few counts. In DNA form, the CDR3 reads TGTGCCAGCAGCTTAGGGGGGGTAGGTAGCAATCAGCCCCAGCATTTT. Protein: CASSLGGVGSNQPQHF. The V call is TRBV11-2, the J call TRBJ1-5; possible D gene TRBD1, 5 bases. The V and J ends lost 1 base and 0 bases respectively, with 10 bases between them. This CDR3 spans 16 amino acids. Germline loops: CDR1 SGHAT, CDR2 FQNNGV.

The chain recombines TRBV11-2 with TRBJ2-3, with 7 bases that match TRBD2. Germline lookup yields CDR1 SGHAT and CDR2 FQNNGV. The CDR3 runs 15 residues. J lost 1 base, V lost 1 base, and 2 bases had no gene match. This chain's CDR3 is CASSLAGGGTDTQYF. CDR3 coding DNA: TGTGCCAGCAGCTTAGCGGGAGGTGGCACAGATACGCAGTATTTT.

CDR3 DNA: TGTGCCAGCAGCGTGGACAGGTTCGGCTCCAGCACCGGGGAGCTGTTTTTT. Protein sequence: CASSVDRFGSSTGELFF. J is TRBJ2-2 and V is TRBV5-4, with 7 positions matching TRBD1. V trimming: 4 bases; J trimming: 4 bases; junction bases outside the gene matches: 13. The CDR3 is 17 amino acids. Per germline, CDR1 SGHNT and CDR2 YYREEE (reference sequence).

The chain combines TRBV30 with TRBJ1-6; 8 bases line up with TRBD1. The CDR3 runs to 13 residues. V lost 6 bases to trimming and J lost 9 bases; unmatched junction nucleotides: 7. In germline, CDR1 is GTSNPN, CDR2 SVGIG (reference sequence). The CDR3, as DNA: TGTGCCTGTACCGGACAGGGTTCTTCACCCCTCCACTTT. Amino acids: CACTGQGSSPLHF.

The chain recombines TRBV7-2 with TRBJ2-5, with unresolved D. V shed 3 bases and J shed 5 bases, with 13 bases lying between them. CDR3 length: 14 amino acids. Germline-derived CDR1 and CDR2 are SGHTA and FQGNSA. The CDR3 region is CASSFSMIQETQYF. The CDR3 DNA reads as TGTGCCAGCAGCTTCTCAATGATCCAGGAGACCCAGTACTTC.

V usage is TRBV19 and J usage is TRBJ1-1, with 10 bases fitting TRBD1. CDR3 length: 16 residues. CDR1 and CDR2 (germline): LNHDA, SQIVND (reference sequence). V trimming: 6 bases; J trimming: 1 base; junction bases outside the gene matches: 8. In DNA, the CDR3 is TGTGCCAGTAGACCGGGGGACAGGGGACGGAACACTGAAGCTTTCTTT. It specifies CASRPGDRGRNTEAFF.

This clone appeared once. V and J are TRBV5-5 and TRBJ2-5, with D possibly matching TRBD1 (5 bases). V lost 2 bases and J 4 bases, leaving 9 bases between the germline ends. This CDR3 comprises 13 residues. Per the germline V gene, CDR1 is SGHKS and CDR2 is YYEKEE (reference sequence). As DNA, the CDR3 is TGTGCCAGCAGCTTAGTGACAGCAGAGACCCAGTACTTC. Protein product: CASSLVTAETQYF.

The chain links TRBV5-5 to TRBJ1-1, with no clear D. V lost 4 bases and J 5 bases, leaving 15 bases between the germline ends. The CDR3 consists of 14 residues. Germline V gene sequence: CDR1 SGHKS, CDR2 YYEKEE (reference sequence). The CDR3, as DNA: TGTGCCAGCAGCCCTGCGGGGTGGGGTACTGAAGCTTTCTTT. Its protein is CASSPAGWGTEAFF.

The chain employs TRBV5-1 and TRBJ1-1; D possibly corresponds to TRBD1 (5 bases). V shed 1 base and J shed 4 bases, with 14 bases lying between them. This CDR3 contains 15 residues. CDR1 SGHRS and CDR2 YFSETQ come from the germline V gene. Here the CDR3 DNA reads TGCGCCAGCAGCTTGCTCGAGGCAGGGCGCACTGAAGCTTTCTTT. It encodes CASSLLEAGRTEAFF.

V and J are TRBV10-3 and TRBJ1-2; D not certain. CDR3 length equals 14 residues. CDR1 and CDR2 (germline): ENHRY, SYGVKD. Deletions cut 0 bases from V and 8 bases from J, with 13 bases between. The CDR3 coding sequence is TGTGCCATCAGTGAGTCAGTCAGACCGGGGGGCTACACCTTC. Its translation is CAISESVRPGGYTF.